The 11 T cell receptor beta chains presented below share a single source sample, sequenced in a study of T-cell reconstitution after alpha-beta-depleted transplantation in children. TCRbeta library construction was performed incorporating unique molecular identifiers. TCRdb reprocessed the PCR reads via MiXCR and lists one record per CDR3 protein. Altogether 210,000 or so distinct CDR3 sequences are present, roughly 10% being singletons, with the ten largest covering over 25%. Sequencing used PBMCs, obtained before TCRalphabeta/CD19-depleted stem cell transplant. These receptors originate from a child younger than two with acute myeloid leukemia, due to receive a stem cell transplant.

This clonotype was counted at least ten times. J is TRBJ2-2 and V is TRBV12-3 or TRBV12-4, with D unresolved. Deletions cut 2 bases from V and 6 bases from J, with 10 bases between. The CDR3 runs to 14 residues. DNA for the CDR3: TGTGCCAGCAGTTTACCCCGGGCCGCCGGGGAGCTGTTTTTT. Residues: CASSLPRAAGELFF.

This clonotype was observed at least ten times. The chain links TRBV11-2 to TRBJ2-6; the match to TRBD1 covers 9 bases. CDR1 and CDR2 (germline): SGHAT, FQNNGV. The length of the CDR3 is 18 residues. V was pared by 5 bases and J by 0 bases, with 8 bases of the junction left unmatched. CDR3 loop: CASSPRDRESSGANVLTF. CDR3 bases: TGTGCCAGCAGCCCAAGGGACAGGGAAAGCTCTGGGGCCAACGTCCTGACTTTC.

This clonotype was seen at least ten times. V usage is TRBV3-1 and J usage is TRBJ2-1; 7 bases are shared with TRBD2. Germline lookup yields CDR1 LGHDT and CDR2 YNNKEL (reference sequence). The junction had 3 bases not matched to a gene; V was cut back by 5 bases and J by 2 bases. This CDR3 spans 14 amino acids. The CDR3 DNA reads as TGTGCCAGCAGCGCGACTAGCCCCTACAATGAGCAGTTCTTC. It yields the protein CASSATSPYNEQFF.

This clonotype has a count of ten or more. The chain links TRBV20-1 to TRBJ2-1; 11 bases are shared with TRBD2. Germline V gene lookup returns CDR1 DFQATT and CDR2 SNEGSKA (reference sequence). This CDR3 is built from 17 residues. Trimming at V came to 6 bases and at J to 5 bases, leaving 15 bases not matched to a gene. The CDR3 nucleotides read TGCAGTGCCAATTCTCTCCTTAGCGGGAGGGCCAACAATGAGCAGTTCTTC. It is translated as CSANSLLSGRANNEQFF.

The chain couples TRBV19 to TRBJ2-2, with 15 bases lining up with TRBD2. CDR1 is LNHDA, CDR2 SQIVND, per germline (reference sequence). V gave up 2 bases and J gave up 5 bases; unmatched junction bases: 3. The CDR3 has 17 residues. The CDR3 is CASSILGLAGGTGELFF. CDR3 DNA sequence: TGTGCCAGTAGTATATTGGGACTAGCGGGAGGAACCGGGGAGCTGTTTTTT.

The table lists this clonotype with many counts. This chain joins TRBV5-4 and TRBJ2-7, with D perhaps TRBD1 or TRBD2 (5 bases each). CDR3 size: 14 residues. Germline loops: CDR1 SGHNT, CDR2 YYREEE (reference sequence). V lost 1 base and J 1 base, leaving 9 bases between the germline ends. The CDR3 here is CASSLNWGSYEQYF. The CDR3 bases are TGTGCCAGCAGCTTGAATTGGGGGTCCTACGAGCAGTACTTC.

At least ten counts were recorded for this clonotype. The chain combines TRBV29-1 with TRBJ1-1; D is possibly TRBD1 (5 bases). The CDR3 has 12 residues. The V gene lost 4 bases and the J gene lost 2 bases, with 8 bases spanning the gap. Per germline, CDR1 SQVTM and CDR2 ANQGSEA. CDR3 region: CSVVGGNTEAFF. CDR3 bases: TGCAGCGTTGTCGGGGGAAACACTGAAGCTTTCTTT.

This clonotype was recorded many times. The rearrangement joins TRBV25-1 to TRBJ2-5; 9 positions agree with TRBD2. CDR1 is MGHDK, CDR2 SYGVNS, per germline. The trim removed 6 bases at V and 5 bases at J, leaving 10 bases unmatched. This CDR3 spans 15 amino acids. CDR3 amino acids: CASSERKGLAETQYF. In DNA form, the CDR3 reads TGTGCCAGCAGCGAGCGTAAAGGACTAGCGGAGACCCAGTACTTC.

In this sample, this clonotype turned up many times. The V call is TRBV5-1, the J call TRBJ1-4; perhaps TRBD1 as D (6 bases). The CDR3 sequence is 15 residues long. Per germline, CDR1 SGHRS and CDR2 YFSETQ. Trimming pared 0 bases from V and 4 bases from J, leaving 10 bases between. The DNA of the CDR3 is TGCGCCAGCAGCTTGGGATCGGACAGTAATGAAAAACTGTTTTTT. Amino acid sequence: CASSLGSDSNEKLFF.

This clonotype has at least ten counts. V gene TRBV25-1 combines with J gene TRBJ2-3; D not certain. The V gene lost 6 bases and the J gene lost 2 bases, with 3 bases spanning the gap. This CDR3 has 11 amino acids. Germline V gene data show CDR1 as MGHDK and CDR2 as SYGVNS. CDR3 in DNA: TGTGCCAGCAGACTCACAGATACGCAGTATTTT. Translating it yields CASRLTDTQYF.

This clonotype was found many times. The rearrangement joins TRBV20-1 to TRBJ2-6, with 8 bases matching TRBD2. The CDR3 covers 18 residues. V dropped 5 bases and J dropped 4; count of bases not matched to a gene: 16. Germline assignment: CDR1 DFQATT and CDR2 SNEGSKA (reference sequence). CDR3 in DNA: TGCAGTGCTCGGAGGCCTAGCGGGTCCCCTGGCGGGGCCAACGTCCTGACTTTC. Protein sequence: CSARRPSGSPGGANVLTF.